Many counts were recorded for the clone carrying this T cell receptor beta chain. V trimming: 4 bases; J trimming: 12 bases; junction bases outside the gene matches: 8. CDR1 is MDHEN and CDR2 is SYDVKM in the germline V gene. This CDR3 region has 15 residues. TCR beta CDR3 sequences were amplified from RNA transcripts. During a first-round RT-PCR of the TCR CDR3, the HTBI primer set was used. TCRdb re-called the multiplex PCR reads through MiXCR, storing one row per CDR3 protein. The sample yields around 350,000 distinct CDR3 sequences, roughly 15% seen once. The source of the sample is a study of T cells in Graves' hyperthyroidism and ophthalmopathy.

This TCR was recovered from a young woman with Graves' ophthalmopathy. V gene TRBV28 combines with J gene TRBJ1-6; 11 bases fit TRBD1. The sequenced sample was blood. The CDR3 DNA reads as TGTGCCAGCAGTTACGGGACAGGGGGATCGGTACCCCTCCACTTT. Its translation: CASSYGTGGSVPLHF.